This T cell receptor beta chain was sequenced during a study of post-analysis software for immune sequencing data. The study, taken as a whole, reports: TRBV5-6, TRBV5-1 and TRBV20-1 belonged to a set of roughly five TRBV segments that were more frequent in patients than controls. Strong co-clustering by F measure was seen for same-batch samples.

Incorporated into the TCR beta cDNA libraries were unique molecular identifiers, which served to reduce PCR and sequencing biases. T cells numbering about 0.85 to 10 million yielded cDNA molecules that totaled roughly 500,000. A single record per CDR3 protein comes from TCRdb applying MiXCR to the PCR reads. Counted here are under 650,000 distinct CDR3 sequences, roughly 47% occurring once; the ten biggest clones make up more than 1.5%. With regard to this clonotype: Its target is not known.

Trimming removed 7 bases at V and 8 bases at J, with 14 bases between. Germline assignment: CDR1 WNHNN and CDR2 SYGVQD (reference sequence). The CDR3 is 12 residues long. The sample was blood. The TCR was taken from a girl aged 5-17 years with multiple sclerosis. This chain connects TRBV10-1 to TRBJ1-1; no reliable D call. The CDR3: CASISAGGEAFF. The CDR3 DNA follows: TGCGCCAGCATTTCGGCCGGAGGCGAAGCTTTCTTT.